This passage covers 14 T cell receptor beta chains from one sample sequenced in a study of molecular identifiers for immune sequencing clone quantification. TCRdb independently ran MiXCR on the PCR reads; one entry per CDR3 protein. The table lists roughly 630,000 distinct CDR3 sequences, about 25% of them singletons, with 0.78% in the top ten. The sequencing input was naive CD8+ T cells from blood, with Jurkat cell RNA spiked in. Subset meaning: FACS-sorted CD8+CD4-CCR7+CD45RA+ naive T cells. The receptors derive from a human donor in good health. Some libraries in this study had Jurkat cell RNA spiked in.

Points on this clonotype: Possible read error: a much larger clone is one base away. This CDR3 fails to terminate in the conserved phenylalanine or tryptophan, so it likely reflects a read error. The CDR3: CASSSSEETQYL. The CDR3 DNA sequence: TGTGCCAGCAGCTCCTCAGAAGAGACCCAGTACCTC. This chain joins TRBV7-9 and TRBJ2-5; D is undetermined. Looked up from germline, CDR1 is SEHNR and CDR2 is FQNEAQ (reference sequence). The CDR3 consists of 12 residues. V was shortened by 4 bases and J by 3 bases, with 6 bases between the two germline ends.

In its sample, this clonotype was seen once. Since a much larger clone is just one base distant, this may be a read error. In DNA, the CDR3 is TGCACCAGCAGCTTTGTGCCCCACAGGGGCACGAACACCGGGGAGCTGTTTTTT. This encodes CTSSFVPHRGTNTGELFF. This chain connects TRBV5-1 to TRBJ2-2; 7 nucleotides align to TRBD1. Germline values: CDR1 SGHRS, CDR2 YFSETQ. This CDR3 contains 18 residues.

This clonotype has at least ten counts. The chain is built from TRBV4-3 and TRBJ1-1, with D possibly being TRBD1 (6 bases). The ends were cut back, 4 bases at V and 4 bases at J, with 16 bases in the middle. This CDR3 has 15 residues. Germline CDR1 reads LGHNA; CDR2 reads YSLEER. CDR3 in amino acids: CASSRDQGGGTEAFF. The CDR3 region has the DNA TGCGCCAGCAGCCGAGATCAGGGAGGGGGCACTGAAGCTTTCTTT.

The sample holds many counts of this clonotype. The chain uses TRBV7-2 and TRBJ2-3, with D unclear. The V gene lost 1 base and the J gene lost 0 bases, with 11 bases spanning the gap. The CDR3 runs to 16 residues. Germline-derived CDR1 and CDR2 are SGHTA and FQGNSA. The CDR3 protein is CASSLVPTGSTDTQYF. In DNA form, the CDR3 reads TGTGCCAGCAGCTTAGTACCGACGGGTAGCACAGATACGCAGTATTTT.

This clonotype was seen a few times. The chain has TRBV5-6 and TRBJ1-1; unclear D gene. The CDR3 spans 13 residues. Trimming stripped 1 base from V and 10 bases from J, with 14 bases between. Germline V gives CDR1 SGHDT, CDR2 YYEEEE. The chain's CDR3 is CASSLPGPAGAFF. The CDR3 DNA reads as TGTGCCAGCAGCTTGCCGGGCCCCGCAGGAGCTTTCTTT.

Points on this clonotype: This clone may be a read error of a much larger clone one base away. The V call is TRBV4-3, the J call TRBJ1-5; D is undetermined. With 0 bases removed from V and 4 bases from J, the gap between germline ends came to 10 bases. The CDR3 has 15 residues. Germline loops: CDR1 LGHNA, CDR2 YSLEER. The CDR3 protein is CASSQDVAGNQPQHF. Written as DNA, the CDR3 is TGCGCCAGCAGCCAAGATGTGGCAGGTAATCAGCCCCAGCATTTT.

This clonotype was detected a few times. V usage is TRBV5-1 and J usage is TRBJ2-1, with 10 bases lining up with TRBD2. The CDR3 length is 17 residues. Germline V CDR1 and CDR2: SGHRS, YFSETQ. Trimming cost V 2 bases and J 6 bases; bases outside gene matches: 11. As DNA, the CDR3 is TGCGCCAGCAGCTTCAATCCGAGCGGGAGGGCCACCAATGAGCAGTTCTTC. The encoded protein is CASSFNPSGRATNEQFF.

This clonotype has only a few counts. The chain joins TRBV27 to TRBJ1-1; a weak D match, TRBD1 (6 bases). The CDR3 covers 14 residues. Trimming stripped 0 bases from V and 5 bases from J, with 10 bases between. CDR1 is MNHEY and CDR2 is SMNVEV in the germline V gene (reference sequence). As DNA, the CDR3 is TGTGCCAGCAGTTTATCCCAGGGGTGGACTGAAGCTTTCTTT. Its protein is CASSLSQGWTEAFF.

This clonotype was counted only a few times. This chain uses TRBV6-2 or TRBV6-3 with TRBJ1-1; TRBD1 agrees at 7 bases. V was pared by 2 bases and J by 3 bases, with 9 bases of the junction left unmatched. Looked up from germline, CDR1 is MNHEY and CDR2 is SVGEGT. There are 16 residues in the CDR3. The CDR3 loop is CASSYTTTGADTEAFF. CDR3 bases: TGTGCCAGCAGTTACACAACCACAGGGGCGGACACTGAAGCTTTCTTT.

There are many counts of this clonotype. The CDR3 nucleotides are TGTGCCATCAGTGCGGTCTCGGGTGTCCACGATACGCAGTATTTT. Translation: CAISAVSGVHDTQYF. V and J are TRBV10-3 and TRBJ2-3, with no clear D. The ends were cut back, 4 bases at V and 6 bases at J, with 17 bases in the middle. The CDR3 is 15 amino acids. Germline-derived CDR1 and CDR2 are ENHRY and SYGVKD.

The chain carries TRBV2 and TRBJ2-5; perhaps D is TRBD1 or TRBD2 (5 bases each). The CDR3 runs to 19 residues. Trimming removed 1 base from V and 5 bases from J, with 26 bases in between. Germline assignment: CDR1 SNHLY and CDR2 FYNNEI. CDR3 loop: CASSEGFWGSSGPGETQYF. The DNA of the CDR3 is TGTGCCAGCAGTGAAGGATTCTGGGGGAGTTCAGGCCCGGGGGAGACCCAGTACTTC.

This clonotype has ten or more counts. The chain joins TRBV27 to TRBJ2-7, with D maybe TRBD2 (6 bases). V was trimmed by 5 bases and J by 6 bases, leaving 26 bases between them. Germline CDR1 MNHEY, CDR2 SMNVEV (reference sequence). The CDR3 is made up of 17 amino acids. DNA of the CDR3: TGTGCCAGCAGTCGCTATTCTTGGGCTAGGAGGGAGGTCGAGCAGTACTTC. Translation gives CASSRYSWARREVEQYF.

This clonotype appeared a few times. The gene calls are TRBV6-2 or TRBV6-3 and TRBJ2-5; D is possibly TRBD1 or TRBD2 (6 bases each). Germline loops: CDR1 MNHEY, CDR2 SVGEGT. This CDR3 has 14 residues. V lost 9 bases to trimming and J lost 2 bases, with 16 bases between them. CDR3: CASQYRGPQETQYF. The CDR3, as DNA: TGTGCCAGTCAATATCGGGGGCCGCAAGAGACCCAGTACTTC.

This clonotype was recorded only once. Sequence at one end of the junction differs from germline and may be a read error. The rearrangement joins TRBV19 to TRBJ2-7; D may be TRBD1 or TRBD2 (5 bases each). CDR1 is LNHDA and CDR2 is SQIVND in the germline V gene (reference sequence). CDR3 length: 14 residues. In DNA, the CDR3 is TGTGCCAGTAGGTCCTCAGGGAGACCCTACAAGCAGTACTTC. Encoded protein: CASRSSGRPYKQYF. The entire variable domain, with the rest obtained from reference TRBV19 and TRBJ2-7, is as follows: DGGITQSPKYLFRKEGQNVTLSCEQNLNHDAMYWYRQDPGQGLRLIYYSQIVNDFQKGDIAEGYSVSREKKESFPLTVTSAQKNPTAFYLCASRSSGRPYKQYFGPGTRLTVT.